These 30 T cell receptor beta chains originate from one sample sequenced in a study of cytomegalovirus exposure and HLA in healthy donors. PCR involved 60 Vbeta and 13 Jbeta primers. Data came from immunoSEQ multiplex PCR; TCRdb stores just in-frame clones and leaves some out. This table has about 160,000 clones, approximately 81% appearing once. Sequences were obtained from PBMCs. The receptors originated from a man aged 30 to 39 in good health and CMV-seronegative.

V is TRBV5-1 and J is TRBJ2-7; TRBD1 aligns across 10 bases. From germline, CDR1 is SGHRS and CDR2 YFSETQ. The V segment lost 2 bases and the J segment 2 bases; nucleotides outside the gene matches: 4. This CDR3 comprises 15 residues. The CDR3 DNA follows: TGCGCCAGCAGCTTCCGACAGGGGGCCCCCTACGAGCAGTACTTC. Translation gives CASSFRQGAPYEQYF. Based on the CDR3 plus reference TRBV5-1 and TRBJ2-7, the full variable domain is KAGVTQTPRYLIKTRGQQVTLSCSPISGHRSVSWYQQTPGQGLQFLFEYFSETQRNKGNFPGRFSGRQFSNSRSEMNVSTLELGDSALYLCASSFRQGAPYEQYFGPGTRLTVT.

This sequence joins TRBV14 and TRBJ1-4; 7 nucleotides agree with TRBD1. This CDR3 has 16 amino acids. V was pared by 0 bases and J by 8 bases, with 9 bases of the junction left unmatched. Germline V gene sequence: CDR1 SGHDN, CDR2 FVKESK. CDR3 amino acids: CASSQEIRQGREKLFF. CDR3 coding DNA: TGTGCCAGCAGCCAAGAAATTCGACAGGGACGGGAAAAACTGTTTTTT. The complete variable domain, with remaining parts taken from reference TRBV14 and TRBJ1-4, reads EAGVTQFPSHSVIEKGQTVTLRCDPISGHDNLYWYRRVMGKEIKFLLHFVKESKQDESGMPNNRFLAERTGGTYSTLKVQPAELEDSGVYFCASSQEIRQGREKLFFGSGTQLSVL.

The V call is TRBV15, the J call TRBJ2-7; D call uncertain. The CDR3 runs to 15 residues. V dropped 0 bases and J dropped 4 bases, with 13 bases sitting between them. From germline, CDR1 is LNHNV and CDR2 YYDKDF (reference sequence). The CDR3 coding sequence is TGTGCCACCAGCAGAGATCAGCTAGTCCTGTACGAGCAGTACTTC. Protein sequence: CATSRDQLVLYEQYF.

This chain joins TRBV7-6 and TRBJ2-7, with 7 positions matching TRBD1. The CDR3 is made up of 19 amino acids. From germline, CDR1 is SGHVS and CDR2 FNYEAQ. With V trimmed by 3 bases and J by 3 bases, 20 bases remained unmatched. In DNA, the CDR3 is TGTGCCAGCAGCTTTCCACAGGGGCCCTGGAGGTCGTCCTACTACGAGCAGTACTTC. Protein: CASSFPQGPWRSSYYEQYF.

This clone was found once. This chain connects TRBV11-2 to TRBJ2-7; 11 positions match TRBD2. With 5 bases clipped from V and 1 base from J, the junction kept 4 bases outside the gene matches. This CDR3 is built from 15 residues. From germline, CDR1 is SGHAT and CDR2 FQNNGV. The CDR3 reads CASSPGLAGSYEQYF. The CDR3 region has the DNA TGTGCCAGCAGCCCAGGACTAGCGGGTTCCTACGAGCAGTACTTC.

The chain has TRBV6-5 and TRBJ2-7; D possibly corresponds to TRBD2 (6 bases). The V end was cut by 6 bases, the J end by 0 bases, with 12 bases between. Germline loops: CDR1 MNHEY, CDR2 SVGAGI. The CDR3 consists of 14 residues. The CDR3 spells CASRGLLFSYEQYF. CDR3 nucleotide sequence: TGTGCCAGCAGGGGACTTCTCTTCTCCTACGAGCAGTACTTC.

This chain links TRBV19 with TRBJ2-4; TRBD2 aligns across 10 bases. The CDR3 consists of 18 residues. Germline V CDR1 and CDR2: LNHDA, SQIVND (reference sequence). Trimming at V came to 1 base and at J to 3 bases, leaving 9 bases not matched to a gene. This CDR3 reads CASSIVSLAGGGKNIQYF. DNA for the CDR3: TGTGCCAGTAGTATAGTCTCGTTAGCGGGAGGAGGCAAAAACATTCAGTACTTC.

The gene calls are TRBV28 and TRBJ1-5, with D uncertain. Trimming took off 2 bases at V and 11 bases at J, with 10 bases between the two ends. This CDR3 has 12 amino acids. CDR1 and CDR2 (germline): MDHEN, SYDVKM. The CDR3 region is CASSLGRKSQHF. The DNA for the CDR3 is TGTGCCAGCAGTTTAGGCAGGAAGTCCCAGCATTTT.

The chain uses TRBV5-8 and TRBJ1-3; possibly TRBD1 for D (5 bases). V shed 2 bases and J shed 0 bases, with 15 bases lying between them. This CDR3 spans 17 amino acids. Germline lookup yields CDR1 SGHTS and CDR2 YDEGEE. The CDR3 sequence: CASSLRGSMSSGNTIYF. DNA of the CDR3: TGTGCCAGCAGCTTAAGGGGCAGTATGAGCTCTGGAAACACCATATATTTT.

The chain uses TRBV12-5 and TRBJ2-1; 8 bases align to TRBD2. CDR1 LGHNT and CDR2 FRNRAP come from the germline V gene. The CDR3 has 13 amino acids. Trimming at V came to 3 bases and at J to 10 bases, leaving 5 bases not matched to a gene. DNA of the CDR3: TGTGCTAGTGGTTTCGGGAGGGACGCCGAGCAGTTCTTC. Translation: CASGFGRDAEQFF. The full variable domain, in which reference TRBV12-5 and TRBJ2-1 provide the parts outside the CDR3, is DARVTQTPRHKVTEMGQEVTMRCQPILGHNTVFWYRQTMMQGLELLAYFRNRAPLDDSGMPKDRFSAEMPDATLATLKIQPSEPRDSAVYFCASGFGRDAEQFFGPGTRLTVL.

The chain joins TRBV6-5 to TRBJ1-1; D not resolved. Trimming removed 6 bases at V and 3 bases at J, with 17 bases between. Germline CDR1 is MNHEY and CDR2 is SVGAGI. CDR3 length: 15 residues. The CDR3 spells CASSRAASGYTEAFF. In nucleotides, the CDR3 is TGTGCCAGCAGCCGGGCCGCAAGCGGATACACTGAAGCTTTCTTT.

This clone was picked up a small number of times. The chain combines TRBV5-6 with TRBJ2-5; the match to TRBD2 covers 8 bases. The CDR3 runs 15 residues. The V and J ends lost 1 base and 4 bases, in that order; junction bases with no gene match: 6. Germline CDR1 is SGHDT and CDR2 is YYEEEE. CDR3: CASSLSGRAGETQYF. The CDR3 coding sequence is TGTGCCAGCAGCTTGAGCGGGAGAGCGGGAGAGACCCAGTACTTC.

The chain combines TRBV25-1 with TRBJ2-7; D is unclear. CDR1 MGHDK and CDR2 SYGVNS come from the germline V gene. Trimming left V 7 bases short and J 3 bases short, with 19 bases between. This CDR3 is 15 amino acids long. The CDR3 here is CASKAPSKEDYEQYF. The CDR3 DNA reads as TGTGCCAGCAAGGCTCCATCGAAAGAGGACTACGAGCAGTACTTC.

The chain uses TRBV5-1 and TRBJ1-1; the match to TRBD1 covers 10 bases. The CDR3 has 15 amino acids. V lost 2 bases and J lost 3; bases outside the gene matches: 4. Looked up from germline, CDR1 is SGHRS and CDR2 is YFSETQ. Written as DNA, the CDR3 is TGCGCCAGCAGCTTAGGACAGGGGGGGGACACTGAAGCTTTCTTT. Translated: CASSLGQGGDTEAFF.

The chain links TRBV6-5 to TRBJ2-7; TRBD2 matches at 13 bases. This CDR3 is 14 amino acids long. The J segment lost 7 bases and the V segment lost 7 bases, leaving 7 bases of the junction unmatched. Germline CDR1 MNHEY, CDR2 SVGAGI. CDR3 sequence (DNA): TGTGCCAGCACAACTAGCGGGGGGGTAGGGGAGCAGTACTTC. It codes for CASTTSGGVGEQYF.

V gene TRBV5-1 combines with J gene TRBJ2-1; the match to TRBD2 covers 7 bases. CDR3 length: 16 amino acids. The germline V gene has CDR1 SGHRS and CDR2 YFSETQ. The J segment lost 0 bases and the V segment lost 0 bases, leaving 3 bases of the junction unmatched. CDR3 protein: CASSLVSGVSYNEQFF. In nucleotides, the CDR3 is TGCGCCAGCAGCTTGGTGAGCGGGGTCTCCTACAATGAGCAGTTCTTC.

This clone was observed many times. The CDR3 loop reads CASSPRTGGTRETQYF. CDR3 DNA sequence: TGTGCCAGCTCACCACGGACAGGGGGGACTCGGGAGACCCAGTACTTC. V is TRBV18 and J is TRBJ2-5, with 10 positions matching TRBD1. CDR3 size: 16 residues. After removal of 1 base from V and 5 bases from J, the junction contained 7 bases not matched to a gene. Germline CDR1 is KGHSH and CDR2 is LQKENI.

The chain is built from TRBV2 and TRBJ1-1, with TRBD1 matching 7 bases. The germline V gene encodes CDR1 SNHLY and CDR2 FYNNEI. The V segment lost 7 bases and the J segment 4 bases; nucleotides outside the gene matches: 9. The CDR3 is made up of 14 amino acids. The CDR3 sequence: CASNLNRGGTEAFF. CDR3 DNA sequence: TGTGCCAGCAACCTCAACAGGGGCGGCACTGAAGCTTTCTTT.

The chain links TRBV18 to TRBJ2-7, with D tentatively TRBD2 (6 bases). V lost 4 bases to trimming and J lost 3 bases, with 7 bases between them. The germline CDR1 and CDR2 sequences are KGHSH and LQKENI. The CDR3 sequence is 12 residues long. CDR3 bases: TGTGCCAGCTCACTCGGGGGCTACGAGCAGTACTTC. Encoded protein: CASSLGGYEQYF.

The chain carries TRBV7-7 and TRBJ2-7; 10 bases line up with TRBD2. Germline trimming cut 4 bases from V and 5 bases from J; bases unmatched to any gene: 2. This CDR3 region has 13 residues. Looked up from germline, CDR1 is SSHAT and CDR2 is FNYEAQ (reference sequence). CDR3 amino acids: CASSSGTSDEQYF. CDR3 nucleotide sequence: TGTGCCAGCAGCTCCGGGACTAGCGACGAGCAGTACTTC.

The chain joins TRBV7-7 to TRBJ2-7; TRBD2 matches 10 bases. The germline V gene has CDR1 SSHAT and CDR2 FNYEAQ (reference sequence). There are 14 residues in the CDR3. The CDR3 nucleotides are TGTGCTAGGGAGCTAGCGGGGGTTTCCTACGAGCAGTACTTC. Amino acid sequence: CARELAGVSYEQYF.

CDR3 coding DNA: TGTGCCAGTAGTCCTGACAGGCGTATCTATGGCTACACCTTC. This codes for CASSPDRRIYGYTF. This chain connects TRBV19 to TRBJ1-2, with a possible D match to TRBD1 (6 bases). The germline CDR1 and CDR2 sequences are LNHDA and SQIVND (reference sequence). This CDR3 has 14 amino acids. V lost 5 bases to trimming and J lost 4 bases, with 14 bases between them.

In this sample, this clone turned up once. The chain joins TRBV6-5 to TRBJ2-3, with 8 bases identical to TRBD1. The germline V gene has CDR1 MNHEY and CDR2 SVGAGI. Unmatched junction bases numbered 2, after V lost 3 bases and J lost 3 bases. The CDR3 spans 14 residues. The CDR3 DNA follows: TGTGCCAGCAGTTATCGACAGGGGACAGATACGCAGTATTTT. It encodes CASSYRQGTDTQYF.

This chain links TRBV4-1 with TRBJ2-1, with TRBD2 matching over 9 bases. The germline V gene has CDR1 MGHRA and CDR2 YSYEKL. J was trimmed by 10 bases and V by 1 base; bases with no gene match: 2. The CDR3 is made up of 13 amino acids. CDR3 sequence reads: CASSQVSGGEQFF. CDR3 nucleotide sequence: TGCGCCAGCAGCCAAGTAAGCGGGGGGGAGCAGTTCTTC.

The chain has TRBV7-9 and TRBJ2-7; D is possibly TRBD2 (6 bases). This CDR3 spans 14 amino acids. Germline loops: CDR1 SEHNR, CDR2 FQNEAQ (reference sequence). V was clipped by 5 bases and J by 0 bases, with 11 bases between them. CDR3 DNA sequence: TGTGCCAGCAGCCAGGGACTTACCTCCTACGAGCAGTACTTC. It is translated as CASSQGLTSYEQYF.

The gene calls are TRBV10-3 and TRBJ2-2, with TRBD1 identical over 10 bases. Germline CDR1 is ENHRY and CDR2 is SYGVKD. Trimming took 5 bases from V and 7 from J; bases not matched to a gene: 4. CDR3 length: 14 amino acids. The CDR3 DNA sequence: TGTGCCATCAGTACCGGGACAGGGGTCGGGGAGCTGTTTTTT. Residues: CAISTGTGVGELFF.

V is TRBV4-2 and J is TRBJ1-2, with 8 bases aligning to TRBD1. The trim removed 1 base at V and 8 bases at J, leaving 21 bases unmatched. This CDR3 region has 19 residues. CDR1 and CDR2 (germline): LGHNA, YNFKEQ. DNA for the CDR3: TGTGCCAGCAGCCAAGGACTGTCGGGGGGACAGGAACCCTCGAGGGGCTACACCTTC. It encodes CASSQGLSGGQEPSRGYTF.

This clone came up once. V usage is TRBV28 and J usage is TRBJ1-2; 8 bases match TRBD1. The length of the CDR3 is 13 residues. Germline-derived CDR1 and CDR2 are MDHEN and SYDVKM. Trimming removed 9 bases from V and 6 bases from J; junction bases left unmatched: 9. The CDR3 spells CASIRGQEDGYTF. Written as DNA, the CDR3 is TGTGCCAGTATCAGGGGGCAAGAGGATGGCTACACCTTC.

V is TRBV6-6 and J is TRBJ2-4; tentative D call: TRBD2 (5 bases). This CDR3 comprises 16 residues. In germline, CDR1 is MNHNY, CDR2 SVGAGI (reference sequence). V gave up 6 bases and J gave up 0 bases, with 15 bases separating them. The CDR3 loop is CASSPLGELAKNIQYF. The CDR3 DNA is TGTGCCAGCAGCCCCCTGGGAGAACTAGCCAAAAACATTCAGTACTTC.

The chain combines TRBV6-4 with TRBJ1-2, with 9 bases fitting TRBD1. CDR1 is MRHNA, CDR2 SNTAGT, per germline. The CDR3 totals 14 residues. V gave up 5 bases and J gave up 7 bases; unmatched junction bases: 8. The CDR3, as DNA: TGTGCCAGCAGTCCTGACAGGGGGAGTGTTGGCTACACCTTC. Amino acid sequence: CASSPDRGSVGYTF.